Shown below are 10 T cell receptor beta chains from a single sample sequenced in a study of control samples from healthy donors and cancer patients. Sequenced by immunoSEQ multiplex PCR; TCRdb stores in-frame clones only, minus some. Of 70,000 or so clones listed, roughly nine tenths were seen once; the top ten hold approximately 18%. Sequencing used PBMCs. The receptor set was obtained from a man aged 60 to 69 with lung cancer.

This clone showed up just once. CDR3 amino acids: CASSLEVSGVGNQPQHF. In DNA, the CDR3 is TGTGCCAGCAGCTTAGAGGTGTCGGGAGTTGGCAATCAGCCCCAGCATTTT. The chain combines TRBV7-8 with TRBJ1-5; D ambiguous. The germline gives CDR1 SGHVS, CDR2 FQNEAQ. This CDR3 is 17 amino acids long. Trimming stripped 1 base from V and 2 bases from J, with 15 bases between.

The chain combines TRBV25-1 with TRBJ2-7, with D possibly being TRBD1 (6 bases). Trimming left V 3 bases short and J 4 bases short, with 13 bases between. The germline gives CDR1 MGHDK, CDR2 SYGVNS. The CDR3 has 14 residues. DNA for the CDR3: TGTGCCAGCAGTGACAGCGGAAGGGGGTACGAGCAGTACGTC. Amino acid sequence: CASSDSGRGYEQYV.

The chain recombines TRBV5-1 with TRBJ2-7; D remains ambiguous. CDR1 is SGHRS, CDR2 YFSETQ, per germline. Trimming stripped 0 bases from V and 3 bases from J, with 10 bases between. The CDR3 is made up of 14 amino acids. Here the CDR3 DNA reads TGCGCCAGCAGCTTGGCAGTCAGTTTCTACGAGCAGTACTTC. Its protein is CASSLAVSFYEQYF. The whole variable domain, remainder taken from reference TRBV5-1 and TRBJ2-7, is KAGVTQTPRYLIKTRGQQVTLSCSPISGHRSVSWYQQTPGQGLQFLFEYFSETQRNKGNFPGRFSGRQFSNSRSEMNVSTLELGDSALYLCASSLAVSFYEQYFGPGTRLTVT.

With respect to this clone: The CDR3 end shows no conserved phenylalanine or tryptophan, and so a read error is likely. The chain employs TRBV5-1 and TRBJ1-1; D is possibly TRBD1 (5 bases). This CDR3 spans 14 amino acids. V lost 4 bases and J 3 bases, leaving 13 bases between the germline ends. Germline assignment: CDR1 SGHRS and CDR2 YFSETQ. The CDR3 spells CASSQAREDTEAFL. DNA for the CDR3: TGCGCCAGCAGCCAGGCCAGGGAAGACACTGAAGCTTTCCTT.

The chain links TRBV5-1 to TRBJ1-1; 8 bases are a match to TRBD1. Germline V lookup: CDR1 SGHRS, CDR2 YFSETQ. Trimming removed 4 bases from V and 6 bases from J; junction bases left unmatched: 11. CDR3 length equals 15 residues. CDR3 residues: CASSIGTGTSPEAFF. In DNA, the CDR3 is TGCGCCAGCAGCATAGGGACAGGCACGAGCCCTGAAGCTTTCTTT. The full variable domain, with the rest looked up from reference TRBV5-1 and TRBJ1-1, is KAGVTQTPRYLIKTRGQQVTLSCSPISGHRSVSWYQQTPGQGLQFLFEYFSETQRNKGNFPGRFSGRQFSNSRSEMNVSTLELGDSALYLCASSIGTGTSPEAFFGQGTRLTVV.

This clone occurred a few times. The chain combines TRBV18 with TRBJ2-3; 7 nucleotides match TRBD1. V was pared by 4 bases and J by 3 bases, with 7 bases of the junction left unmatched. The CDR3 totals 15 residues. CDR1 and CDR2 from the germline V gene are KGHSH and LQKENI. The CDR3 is CASSHGQVGTDTQYF. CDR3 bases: TGTGCCAGCTCACACGGACAGGTTGGAACAGATACGCAGTATTTT.

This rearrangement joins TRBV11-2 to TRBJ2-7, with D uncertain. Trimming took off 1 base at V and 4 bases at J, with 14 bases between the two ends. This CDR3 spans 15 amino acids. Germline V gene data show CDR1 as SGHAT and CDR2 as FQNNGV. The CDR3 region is CASSLGTHSGYEQYF. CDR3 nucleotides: TGTGCCAGCAGCTTAGGAACCCACAGTGGATACGAGCAGTACTTC.

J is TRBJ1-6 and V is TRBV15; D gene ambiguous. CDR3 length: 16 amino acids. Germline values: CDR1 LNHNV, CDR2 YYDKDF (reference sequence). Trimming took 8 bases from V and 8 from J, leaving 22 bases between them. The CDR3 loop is CATSSPQPTVDSPLHF. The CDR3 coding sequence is TGTGCCACCTCATCCCCGCAGCCGACGGTAGATTCACCCCTCCACTTT. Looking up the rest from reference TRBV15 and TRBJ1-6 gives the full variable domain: DAMVIQNPRYQVTQFGKPVTLSCSQTLNHNVMYWYQQKSSQAPKLLFHYYDKDFNNEADTPDNFQSRRPNTSFCFLDIRSPGLGDTAMYLCATSSPQPTVDSPLHFGNGTRLTVT.

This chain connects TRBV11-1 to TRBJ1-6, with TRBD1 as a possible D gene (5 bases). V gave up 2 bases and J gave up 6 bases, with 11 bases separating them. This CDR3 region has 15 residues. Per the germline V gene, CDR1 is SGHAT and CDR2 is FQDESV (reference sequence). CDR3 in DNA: TGTGCCAGCAGCTTACTCTGGGGGACTAATTCACCCCTCCACTTT. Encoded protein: CASSLLWGTNSPLHF.

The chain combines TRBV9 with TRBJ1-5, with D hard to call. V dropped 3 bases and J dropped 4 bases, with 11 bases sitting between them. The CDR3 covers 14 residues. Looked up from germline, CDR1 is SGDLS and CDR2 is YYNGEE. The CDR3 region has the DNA TGTGCCAGCAGCGCCGACTGGGGAAATCAGCCCCAGCATTTT. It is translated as CASSADWGNQPQHF.